This TCR beta chain stems from a study of T-cell memory formation after mild COVID-19. Looking at the study overall: The TCR clusters were mostly specific to one donor.

The study, taken as a whole, reports: The study detected some responding clones in pre-infection memory, suggesting cross-reactive memory joined.

This clonotype was counted a few times. Its antigen is unidentified. The trim removed 4 bases at V and 5 bases at J, leaving 10 bases unmatched. Germline V CDR1 and CDR2: MGHRA, YSYEKL. The CDR3 is 16 amino acids. TCRdb re-analysed the 5' RACE reads in MiXCR, keeping a single row per CDR3 protein. Among a few hundred thousand distinct CDR3 sequences listed, approximately 21% were seen once. The receptor comes from an adult woman who had mild COVID-19 (a few samples of this study predate the infection). Cell type and time point are not known. The chain is built from TRBV4-1 and TRBJ2-3; 9 bases are shared with TRBD1. The sample was PBMCs or a T cell subset sorted from them (not recorded which). CDR3 protein: CASSLHQQGAGDTQYF. The CDR3 DNA follows: TGCGCCAGCAGCCTTCATCAACAGGGGGCGGGAGATACGCAGTATTTT.